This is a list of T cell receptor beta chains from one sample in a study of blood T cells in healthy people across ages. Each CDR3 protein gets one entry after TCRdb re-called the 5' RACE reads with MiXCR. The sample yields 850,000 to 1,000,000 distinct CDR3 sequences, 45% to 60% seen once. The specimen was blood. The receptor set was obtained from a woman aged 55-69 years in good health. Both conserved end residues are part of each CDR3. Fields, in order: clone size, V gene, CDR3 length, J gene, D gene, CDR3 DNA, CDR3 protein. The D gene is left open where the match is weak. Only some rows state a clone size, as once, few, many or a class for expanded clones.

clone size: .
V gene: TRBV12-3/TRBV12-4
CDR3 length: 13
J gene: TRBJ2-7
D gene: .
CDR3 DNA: TGTGCCAGCAGTTTACTTCTAGTCGGCGAGCAGTACTTC
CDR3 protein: CASSLLLVGEQYF

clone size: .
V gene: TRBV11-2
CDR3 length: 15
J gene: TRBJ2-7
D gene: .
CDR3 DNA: TGTGCCAGCAGCCTCCGTAGCGTCCAATCCTACGAGCAGTACTTC
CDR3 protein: CASSLRSVQSYEQYF

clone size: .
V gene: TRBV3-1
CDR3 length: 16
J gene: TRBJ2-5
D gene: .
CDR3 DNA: TGTGCCAGCAGCCAATTTTGGGGAGACGGACAAGAGACCCAGTACTTC
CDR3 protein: CASSQFWGDGQETQYF

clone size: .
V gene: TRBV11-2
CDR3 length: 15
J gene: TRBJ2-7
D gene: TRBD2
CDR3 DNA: TGTGCCAGCAGCTTAGCACTAGCGGACTATTACGAGCAGTACTTC
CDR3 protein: CASSLALADYYEQYF

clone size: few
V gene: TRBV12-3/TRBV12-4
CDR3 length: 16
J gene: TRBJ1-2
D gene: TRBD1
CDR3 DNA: TGTGCCAGCAGTACCACCTCTGGACAGGGATACTATGGCTACACCTTC
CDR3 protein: CASSTTSGQGYYGYTF

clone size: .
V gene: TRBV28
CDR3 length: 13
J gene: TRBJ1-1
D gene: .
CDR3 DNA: TGTGCCAGCATCCTGGACTTAGGCTCTGAAGCTTTCTTT
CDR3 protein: CASILDLGSEAFF

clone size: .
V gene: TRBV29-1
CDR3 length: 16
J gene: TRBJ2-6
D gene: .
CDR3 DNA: TGCAGCGTTGAAGGAGGCAGGGACGCTGGGGCCAACGTCCTGACTTTC
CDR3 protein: CSVEGGRDAGANVLTF

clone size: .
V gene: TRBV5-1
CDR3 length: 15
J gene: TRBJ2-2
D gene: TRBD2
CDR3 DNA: TGCGCCAGCAGCCCGGTAGCGGGGAGAACCGGGGAGCTGTTTTTT
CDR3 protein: CASSPVAGRTGELFF

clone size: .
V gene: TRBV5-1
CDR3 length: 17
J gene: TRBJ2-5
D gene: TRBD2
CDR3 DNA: TGCGCCAGCAGCTGGGATAGGACTAGCGGGAGTCGGGAGACCCAGTACTTC
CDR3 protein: CASSWDRTSGSRETQYF

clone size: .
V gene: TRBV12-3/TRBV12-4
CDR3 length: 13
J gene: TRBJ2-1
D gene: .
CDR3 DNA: TGTGCCAGCAGTTTACGCCCCTTTAATGAGCAGTTCTTC
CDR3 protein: CASSLRPFNEQFF

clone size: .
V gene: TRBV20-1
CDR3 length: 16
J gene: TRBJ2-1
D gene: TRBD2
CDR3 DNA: TGCAGTGCTAGAGATCCCGGGGCGGGAGGGCCGTTTGAGCAGTTCTTC
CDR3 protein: CSARDPGAGGPFEQFF

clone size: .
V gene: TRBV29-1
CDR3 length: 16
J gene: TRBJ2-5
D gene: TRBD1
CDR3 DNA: TGCAGCGTTGAAGGAACCGGGACAGGGGTCATAGAGACCCAGTACTTC
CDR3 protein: CSVEGTGTGVIETQYF

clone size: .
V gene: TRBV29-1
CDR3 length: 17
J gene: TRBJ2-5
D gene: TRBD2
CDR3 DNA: TGCAGCGTTGGGGACGTCGGGGCTAGCGGAAGACGGGAGACCCAGTACTTC
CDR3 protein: CSVGDVGASGRRETQYF

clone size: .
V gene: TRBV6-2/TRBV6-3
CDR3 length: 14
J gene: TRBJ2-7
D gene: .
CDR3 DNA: TGTGCCAGCAGTTACGCTGGACCCTCCCACGAGCAGTACTTC
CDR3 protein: CASSYAGPSHEQYF

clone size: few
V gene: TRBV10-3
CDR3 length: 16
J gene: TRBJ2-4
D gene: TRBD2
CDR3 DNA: TGTGCCATCAGTGAGCGGGCTAGCGGGGATGTAGGCATTCAGTACTTC
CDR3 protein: CAISERASGDVGIQYF